This TCR beta chain was identified during a study of blood T cell repertoires in COVID-19. In the source study's methods: Amplification of reference gene primers was used by the study to estimate nucleated cell counts. Profiling relied on immunoSEQ multiplex PCR, and the TCRdb table lists in-frame clones only, not all of them. V and J calls and clone size follow that table, whereas D and trimming were derived from the DNA. The profile shows about 90,000 clones, 80% to 85% of them singletons. The CDR3 extends over 15 amino acids. V shed 4 bases and J shed 4 bases, with 12 bases lying between them. Per the germline V gene, CDR1 is KGHDR and CDR2 is SFDVKD.

The clonotype comes from a woman aged 80 or over with active or convalescent COVID-19. The rearrangement links TRBV24-1 to TRBJ2-2; a weak D match, TRBD2 (6 bases). The sample taken for sequencing was peripheral blood. This CDR3 is CATSDPAGRTGELFF. The DNA for the CDR3 is TGTGCCACCAGTGACCCGGCGGGGCGCACCGGGGAGCTGTTTTTT.